Here is one T cell receptor beta chain with its context. Which antigen it targets is not known. The sample holds no much larger clone one base away, and base qualities are not on file. The entry originates in a study of technical replicates of blood from a handful of donors (TCRdb year 2017). Germline trimming: 1 base from V, 2 bases from J; junction bases outside gene matches: 7. From cysteine to phenylalanine, the CDR3 is 16 amino acids long. Only CDR3 DNA remains: 48 bases, in frame from the first base. From a lookup of the germline V gene, CDR1 and CDR2 are SGHRS and YFSETQ. Libraries were prepared through the immunoSEQ multiplex PCR assay. TCRdb took over this immuneACCESS table, retaining in-frame rearrangements with V and J assigned. Such tables are incomplete; in checked studies, under half of the missing clones stem from an unresolved V gene, and the remainder is unexplained. The sample records roughly 6,500 clones, 96% of which are singletons. The ten largest clones represent 6% to 8% of the sample.

Rearrangement joined TRBV5-1 to TRBJ2-3; TRBD2 fits 7 bases in the junction. Sample: PBMCs. This TCR came from a human donor in good health. At the DNA level, the sequence is TGCGCCAGCAGCTTGCTCCCGACTAGCCCCACAGATACGCAGTATTTT. It is translated as CASSLLPTSPTDTQYF.